This TCR beta chain originates from a study of beta chain features in type 1 diabetes. Study information: Age, gender and cell yields were similar between patients and healthy donors. In all, approximately 100,000,000 sorted cells from all samples were analyzed.

Since all of the isolated RNA was reverse transcribed, expressed TCRB transcripts were what got sequenced. Roughly 3.6 million reads per sample were averaged for naive, central memory and regulatory samples. Using immunoSEQ multiplex PCR, the repertoire was profiled, and TCRdb retains in-frame clones only, with some absent. The table shows 50,000 to 65,000 clones, with 42% occurring only once. The CDR3 totals 15 residues. Trimming took 4 bases from V and 1 from J; bases not matched to a gene: 7. Germline V gene data show CDR1 as SGHRS and CDR2 as YFSETQ. Study results and limitations: Diminished insertions and augmented deletions at VDJ junctions characterized type 1 diabetes patients. When Type 1 diabetes patients were examined, their TCRB CDR3s proved moderately but significantly shorter in all four CD4+ subsets.

This clone showed up just a few times. Its antigen is as yet unknown. The chain carries TRBV5-1 and TRBJ2-7, with TRBD1 identical over 8 bases. The sequenced sample was Tregs from blood. This receptor was identified in a young man with type 1 diabetes. The CDR3 coding sequence is TGCGCCAGCAGCGTGTGGACAGGGCCTTCCTACGAGCAGTACTTC. Encoded protein: CASSVWTGPSYEQYF.